A selection of T cell receptor beta chains follows, all from one sample in a study of blood T cells in healthy people across ages. Each CDR3 protein gets one entry after TCRdb re-called the 5' RACE reads with MiXCR. The repertoire holds around 1,000,000 distinct CDR3 sequences, with approximately 25% as singletons. This sample also belongs to another study, concerning T cells of mothers and their children.

What was sequenced was blood. These receptors were obtained from a girl aged 2-10 years in good health. CDR3s include the opening cysteine and the closing phenylalanine or tryptophan. The D gene is left open where the match is weak. Expanded clones get a size class; other rows say once, few or many, or leave the size out.

v_call,d_call,clone_size,j_call,cdr3_nt,cdr3_aa
TRBV2,.,few,TRBJ2-7,TGTGCCATCCCGACTAGCTCCTACGAGCAGTACTTC,CAIPTSSYEQYF
TRBV27,TRBD1,few,TRBJ1-4,TGTGCCAGCAGTTTAGGGCAGGGGGCGCATGAAAAACTGTTTTTT,CASSLGQGAHEKLFF
TRBV7-3,.,.,TRBJ2-5,TGTGCCAGCAGCGCCGAGAGTGGGCAAGAGACCCAGTACTTC,CASSAESGQETQYF
TRBV7-9,.,few,TRBJ2-7,TGTGCCAGCAGCTTTTGGGACACCTCTATTGGCGAGCAGTACTTC,CASSFWDTSIGEQYF
TRBV7-3,.,.,TRBJ1-2,TGTGCCAGCAGCTTAAGTTTCTGGAAAACTGGCTACACCTTC,CASSLSFWKTGYTF
TRBV20-1,.,.,TRBJ2-1,TGCAGTGCTAGACTTCTTCTAGTGACAACCAACAATGAGCAGTTCTTC,CSARLLLVTTNNEQFF
TRBV9,TRBD1,few,TRBJ1-2,TGTGCCAGCAGCCCAGAGGGACAGGGGGCATGGTATGGCTACACCTTC,CASSPEGQGAWYGYTF
TRBV20-1,.,few,TRBJ1-2,TGCAGTGCCCGGGGACCCAAGGGCTACACCTTC,CSARGPKGYTF
TRBV12-3/TRBV12-4,.,.,TRBJ2-7,TGTGCCAGCAAGGAGGGAGGCGAGCAGTACTTC,CASKEGGEQYF
TRBV7-9,TRBD2,few,TRBJ2-6,TGTGCCAGCATGGGGGGGTCATCTGGGGCCAACGTCCTGACTTTC,CASMGGSSGANVLTF
TRBV7-9,TRBD2,.,TRBJ2-5,TGTGCCAGCAGCGGCCGACTAGCGGATTTGGAGACCCAGTACTTC,CASSGRLADLETQYF
TRBV27,TRBD1,few,TRBJ2-7,TGTGCCAGCAGTTCCCTCGGACAGGGGCCGGAGTCGTCCAATTTCTACGAGCAGTACTTC,CASSSLGQGPESSNFYEQYF
TRBV7-9,.,.,TRBJ2-5,TGTGCCAGCAGCTCCCTCCATAGACAGTCCCAAGAGACCCAGTACTTC,CASSSLHRQSQETQYF
TRBV4-1,TRBD2,.,TRBJ2-5,TGCGCCAGCAGCCAGGTCCAGCGGGGGGAAGAGACCCAGTACTTC,CASSQVQRGEETQYF
TRBV5-6,.,few,TRBJ2-3,TGTGCCAGCAGCTTGATCGACAGAAGCACAGATACGCAGTATTTT,CASSLIDRSTDTQYF
TRBV7-9,.,.,TRBJ1-1,TGTGCCAGCAGCTTCTCCACCGAGGGCGCTGAAGCTTTCTTT,CASSFSTEGAEAFF
TRBV29-1,.,few,TRBJ1-1,TGCAGCGTGGACCCCAGGGGACCTGAAGCTTTCTTT,CSVDPRGPEAFF
TRBV4-1,.,few,TRBJ2-7,TGCGCCAGCAGCCAAGGTTTTAGGGCGTACGAGCAGTACTTC,CASSQGFRAYEQYF
TRBV2,TRBD1,.,TRBJ2-1,TGTGCCAGCAGACGCCGGACAGGGGAAACCTACAATGAGCAGTTCTTC,CASRRRTGETYNEQFF
TRBV6-5,.,.,TRBJ1-2,TGTGCCAGCAGCTACGCGGACAAAGACGGCTACACCTTC,CASSYADKDGYTF
TRBV5-6,TRBD2,.,TRBJ2-5,TGTGCCAGCAGCCTACAGACGGGACTAGGGGAGACCCAGTACTTC,CASSLQTGLGETQYF
TRBV10-2,.,few,TRBJ2-7,TGCGCCAGCAGTGCTATAGACGAGCAGTACTTC,CASSAIDEQYF
TRBV4-1,.,few,TRBJ2-5,TGCGCCAGCAGCCCGACCCCACGAGAGACCCAGTACTTC,CASSPTPRETQYF
TRBV12-3/TRBV12-4,.,few,TRBJ2-7,TGTGCCAGCAGGCGAACTAGGACCTACGAGCAGTACTTC,CASRRTRTYEQYF
TRBV27,.,once,TRBJ1-2,TGTGCCAGCAGCTTAATGTGGGGGGAGGTCCATGGCTACACCTTC,CASSLMWGEVHGYTF
TRBV2,.,many,TRBJ1-1,TGTGCCAGCAGTACTAACACTGAAGCTTTCTTT,CASSTNTEAFF
TRBV18,.,many,TRBJ2-3,TGTGCCAGCAGTCCCAGCGGTGCAGATACGCAGTATTTT,CASSPSGADTQYF
TRBV20-1,.,few,TRBJ2-4,TGCAGTGCTAGAGACGGGACAGCCAAAAACATTCAGTACTTC,CSARDGTAKNIQYF
TRBV29-1,.,.,TRBJ2-7,TGCAGCGTTCCCCAGGGAGCGTCCCACGAGCAGTACTTC,CSVPQGASHEQYF